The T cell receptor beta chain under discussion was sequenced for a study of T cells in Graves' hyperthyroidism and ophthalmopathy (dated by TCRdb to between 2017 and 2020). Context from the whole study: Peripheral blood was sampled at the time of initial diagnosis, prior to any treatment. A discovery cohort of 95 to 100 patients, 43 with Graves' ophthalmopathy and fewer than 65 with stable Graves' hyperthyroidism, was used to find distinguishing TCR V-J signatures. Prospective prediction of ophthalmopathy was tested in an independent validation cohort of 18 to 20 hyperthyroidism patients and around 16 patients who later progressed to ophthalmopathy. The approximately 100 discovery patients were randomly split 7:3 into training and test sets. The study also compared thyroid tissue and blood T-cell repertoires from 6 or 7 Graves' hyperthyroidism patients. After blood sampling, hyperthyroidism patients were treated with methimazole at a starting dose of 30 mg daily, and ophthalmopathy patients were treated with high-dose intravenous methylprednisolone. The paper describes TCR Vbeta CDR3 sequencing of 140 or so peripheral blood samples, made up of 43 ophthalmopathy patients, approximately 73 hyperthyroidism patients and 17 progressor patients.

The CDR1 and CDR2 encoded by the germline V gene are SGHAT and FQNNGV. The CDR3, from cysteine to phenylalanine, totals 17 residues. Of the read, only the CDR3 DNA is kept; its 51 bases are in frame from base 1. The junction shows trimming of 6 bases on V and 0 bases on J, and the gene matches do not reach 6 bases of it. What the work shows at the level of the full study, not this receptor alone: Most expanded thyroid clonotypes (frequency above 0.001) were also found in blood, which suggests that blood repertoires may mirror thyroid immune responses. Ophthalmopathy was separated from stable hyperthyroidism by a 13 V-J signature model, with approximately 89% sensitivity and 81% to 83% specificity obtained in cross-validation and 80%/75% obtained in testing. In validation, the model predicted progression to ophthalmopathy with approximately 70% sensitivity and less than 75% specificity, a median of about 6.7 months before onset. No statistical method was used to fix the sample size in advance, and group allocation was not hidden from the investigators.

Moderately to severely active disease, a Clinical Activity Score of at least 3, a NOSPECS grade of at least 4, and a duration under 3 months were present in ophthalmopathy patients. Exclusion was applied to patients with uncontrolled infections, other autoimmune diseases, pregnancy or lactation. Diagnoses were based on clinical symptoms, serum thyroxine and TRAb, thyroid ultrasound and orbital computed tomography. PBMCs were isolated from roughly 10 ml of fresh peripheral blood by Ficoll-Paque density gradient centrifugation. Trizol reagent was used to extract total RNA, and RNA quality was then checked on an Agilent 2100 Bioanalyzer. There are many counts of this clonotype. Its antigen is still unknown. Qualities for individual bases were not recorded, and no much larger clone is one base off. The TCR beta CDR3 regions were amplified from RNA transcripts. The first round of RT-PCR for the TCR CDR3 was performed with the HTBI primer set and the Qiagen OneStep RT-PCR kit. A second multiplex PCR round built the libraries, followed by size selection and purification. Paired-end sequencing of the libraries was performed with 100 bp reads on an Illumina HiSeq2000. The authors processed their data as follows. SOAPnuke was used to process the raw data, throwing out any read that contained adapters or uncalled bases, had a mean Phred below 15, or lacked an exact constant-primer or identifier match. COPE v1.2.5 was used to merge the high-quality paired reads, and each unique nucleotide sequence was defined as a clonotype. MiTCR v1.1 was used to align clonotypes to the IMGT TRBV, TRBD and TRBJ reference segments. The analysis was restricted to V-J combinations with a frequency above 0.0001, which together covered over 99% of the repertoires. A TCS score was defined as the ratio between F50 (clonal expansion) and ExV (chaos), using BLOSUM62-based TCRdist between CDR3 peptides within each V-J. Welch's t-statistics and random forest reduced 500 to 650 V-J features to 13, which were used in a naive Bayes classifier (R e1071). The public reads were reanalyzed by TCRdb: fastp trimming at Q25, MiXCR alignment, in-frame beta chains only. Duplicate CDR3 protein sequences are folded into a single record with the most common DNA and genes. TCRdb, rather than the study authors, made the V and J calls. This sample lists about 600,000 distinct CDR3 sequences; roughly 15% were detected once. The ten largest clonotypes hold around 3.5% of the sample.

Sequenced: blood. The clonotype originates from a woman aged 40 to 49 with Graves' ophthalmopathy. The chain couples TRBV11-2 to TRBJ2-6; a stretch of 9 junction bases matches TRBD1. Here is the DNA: TGTGCCAGCAGGGCGGGACAGGGTTTCTCTGGGGCCAACGTCCTGACTTTC. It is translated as CASRAGQGFSGANVLTF. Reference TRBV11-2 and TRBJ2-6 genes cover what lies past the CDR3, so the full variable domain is EAGVAQSPRYKIIEKRQSVAFWCNPISGHATLYWYQQILGQGPKLLIQFQNNGVVDDSQLPKDRFSAERLKGVDSTLKIQPAKLEDSAVYLCASRAGQGFSGANVLTFGAGSRLTVL.